One and the same sample provided the 22 T cell receptor beta chains below, sequenced in a study of cytomegalovirus exposure and HLA in healthy donors. PCR employed 60 Vbeta and 13 Jbeta primers. TCRdb's copy holds only in-frame clones and misses some; the assay was immunoSEQ multiplex PCR. The sample lists 100,000 to 150,000 clones; approximately 80% were seen once. The sequenced material came from PBMCs. The receptors derive from a woman in her thirties or forties in good health and CMV-seropositive.

The genes are TRBV5-1 and TRBJ2-2, with TRBD1 identical over 7 bases. CDR3 length equals 13 residues. Germline loops: CDR1 SGHRS, CDR2 YFSETQ. V dropped 3 bases and J dropped 6; count of bases not matched to a gene: 2. The CDR3 reads CASSSQGAGELFF. The CDR3 DNA follows: TGCGCCAGCAGCTCCCAGGGGGCCGGGGAGCTGTTTTTT.

This clone was picked up one time. The gene calls are TRBV27 and TRBJ1-1, with 9 bases aligning to TRBD1. This CDR3 is 13 amino acids long. Unmatched junction bases numbered 2, after V lost 5 bases and J lost 4 bases. The germline V gene encodes CDR1 MNHEY and CDR2 SMNVEV (reference sequence). The CDR3 protein is CASSPTGGTEAFF. The CDR3 DNA reads as TGTGCCAGCAGTCCGACAGGGGGCACTGAAGCTTTCTTT.

This clone was detected only a few times. V usage is TRBV28 and J usage is TRBJ1-2; 7 bases are shared with TRBD1. Germline V gene sequence: CDR1 MDHEN, CDR2 SYDVKM. The CDR3 consists of 14 residues. V was clipped by 11 bases and J by 4 bases; unmatched bases: 13. Here the CDR3 DNA reads TGTGCCTCCACTAGTTTAGGGGGCCTCTATGGCTACACCTTC. Translated: CASTSLGGLYGYTF.

This clone was found a few times. V and J are TRBV29-1 and TRBJ1-4, with TRBD1 as a possible D gene (5 bases). Trimming removed 7 bases from V and 4 bases from J, with 13 bases in between. Germline V gene sequence: CDR1 SQVTM, CDR2 ANQGSEA. This CDR3 is built from 13 residues. In DNA, the CDR3 is TGCAGCGCCCGGACGGGGGGTAATGAAAAACTGTTTTTT. Protein sequence: CSARTGGNEKLFF.

The genes are TRBV7-2 and TRBJ1-5; 10 nucleotides line up with TRBD1. J was trimmed by 7 bases and V by 5 bases; bases with no gene match: 8. The germline CDR1 and CDR2 sequences are SGHTA and FQGNSA. The CDR3 is 15 residues long. The DNA of the CDR3 is TGTGCCAGCAGCGGGCAGACAGGGGGCGGACAGCCCCAGCATTTT. Amino acids: CASSGQTGGGQPQHF.

Only one count was recorded for this clone. The CDR3, as DNA: TGTGCCAGCAGCTTAGGGGGGCGGTACTACCAAGAGACCCAGTACTTC. Its translation: CASSLGGRYYQETQYF. The chain is built from TRBV11-2 and TRBJ2-5; perhaps TRBD1 as D (6 bases). V lost 1 base, J lost 0 bases, and 12 bases lay in between. Germline values: CDR1 SGHAT, CDR2 FQNNGV. The CDR3 spans 16 residues.

The chain employs TRBV7-6 and TRBJ2-5; perhaps TRBD1 as D (6 bases). The CDR3 spans 14 residues. V lost 5 bases, J lost 5 bases, and 15 bases lay in between. The germline CDR1 and CDR2 sequences are SGHVS and FNYEAQ. CDR3 nucleotides: TGTGCCAGCAGCCTCCCGTGGGGGCGGGAGACCCAGTACTTC. This gives the protein CASSLPWGRETQYF.

The chain employs TRBV6-1 and TRBJ2-7; tentatively, D is TRBD2 (6 bases). Per germline, CDR1 MNHNS and CDR2 SASEGT. The CDR3 is 12 residues long. V was trimmed by 8 bases and J by 4 bases, leaving 12 bases between them. CDR3 loop: CASAGYRYEQYF. The CDR3 DNA reads TGTGCCAGCGCGGGGTATCGGTACGAGCAGTACTTC.

This sequence joins TRBV4-1 and TRBJ2-1, with no clear D. The CDR3 is 13 residues long. Germline CDR1 is MGHRA and CDR2 is YSYEKL. Trimming left V 0 bases short and J 9 bases short, with 9 bases between. CDR3 sequence (DNA): TGCGCCAGCAGCCAAGACAATTGGAGTGAGCAGTTCTTC. Translating gives CASSQDNWSEQFF.

This clone appeared once. V and J are TRBV28 and TRBJ2-5; 11 positions agree with TRBD2. The CDR3 is 15 residues long. The germline V gene encodes CDR1 MDHEN and CDR2 SYDVKM. Germline trimming cut 6 bases from V and 5 bases from J; bases unmatched to any gene: 8. CDR3 protein: CASRTIAGGRETQYF. The CDR3 DNA reads TGTGCCAGCAGAACAATAGCGGGAGGGAGGGAGACCCAGTACTTC.

Only a few counts were recorded for this clone. The rearrangement uses TRBV5-4 and TRBJ1-2; D unclear. CDR1 is SGHNT, CDR2 YYREEE, per germline (reference sequence). The CDR3 is 15 amino acids. V lost 1 base to trimming and J lost 1 base, with 11 bases between them. CDR3 residues: CASSLRGGNNYGYTF. CDR3 DNA sequence: TGTGCCAGCAGCTTGCGGGGAGGGAATAACTATGGCTACACCTTC.

The genes are TRBV4-1 and TRBJ2-7, with 8 bases aligning to TRBD1. With V trimmed by 0 bases and J by 2 bases, 3 bases remained unmatched. This CDR3 has 15 residues. Germline assignment: CDR1 MGHRA and CDR2 YSYEKL. DNA of the CDR3: TGCGCCAGCAGCCAAGACCGGGACAGGACCTACGAGCAGTACTTC. Protein sequence: CASSQDRDRTYEQYF.

The rearrangement uses TRBV28 and TRBJ2-7; 9 bases are a match to TRBD2. The length of the CDR3 is 14 residues. CDR1 MDHEN and CDR2 SYDVKM come from the germline V gene. Trimming cost V 6 bases and J 0 bases; bases outside gene matches: 3. The CDR3 sequence is CASSKTSGSYEQYF. CDR3 DNA sequence: TGTGCCAGCAGCAAGACTAGCGGCTCCTACGAGCAGTACTTC.

This chain's CDR3 is CASSQGLAIADTQYF. CDR3 nucleotide sequence: TGTGCCAGCAGCCAGGGACTAGCTATCGCAGATACGCAGTATTTT. This chain connects TRBV7-9 to TRBJ2-3; 9 nucleotides align to TRBD2. V shed 5 bases, J shed 4 bases, and the junction held 7 bases outside the gene matches. The CDR3 spans 15 residues. CDR1 is SEHNR, CDR2 FQNEAQ, per germline (reference sequence).

The V call is TRBV28, the J call TRBJ2-5, with TRBD1 identical over 8 bases. This CDR3 contains 13 residues. V lost 3 bases and J lost 7; bases outside the gene matches: 4. Germline CDR1 MDHEN, CDR2 SYDVKM. CDR3 DNA: TGTGCCAGCAGTTTTTCAGGGGGCGGGACCCAGTACTTC. Translated: CASSFSGGGTQYF.

V is TRBV4-1 and J is TRBJ2-2; 8 nucleotides match TRBD2. The CDR3 contains 18 residues. Germline V lookup: CDR1 MGHRA, CDR2 YSYEKL. Unmatched junction bases numbered 15, after V lost 4 bases and J lost 5 bases. The CDR3 coding sequence is TGCGCCAGCAGCCCCCTACCCTCCGGACTAGCCTTAACCGGGGAGCTGTTTTTT. It yields the protein CASSPLPSGLALTGELFF.

This clone was seen a few times. V gene TRBV6-5 combines with J gene TRBJ2-4, with D possibly matching TRBD2 (6 bases). The CDR3 loop spans 15 amino acids. The V gene's germline CDR1 is MNHEY and CDR2 SVGAGI. Trimming took off 6 bases at V and 3 bases at J, with 15 bases between the two ends. Written as DNA, the CDR3 is TGTGCCAGCAGCAGCGGGTATTCGGGCAAAAACATTCAGTACTTC. It codes for CASSSGYSGKNIQYF.

This clone has more than one count but fewer than ten. The genes are TRBV7-9 and TRBJ2-1, with a tentative D call TRBD2 (6 bases). Trimming removed 1 base at V and 2 bases at J, with 18 bases between. Germline CDR1 is SEHNR and CDR2 is FQNEAQ (reference sequence). The length of the CDR3 is 18 residues. CDR3 region: CASSLVLAGSGAYNEQFF. DNA of the CDR3: TGTGCCAGCAGCTTAGTGCTAGCCGGGAGTGGGGCCTACAATGAGCAGTTCTTC.

The J gene is TRBJ2-3, the V gene TRBV27; TRBD1 is a possible D gene (5 bases). CDR1 MNHEY and CDR2 SMNVEV come from the germline V gene (reference sequence). Trimming removed 3 bases from V and 6 bases from J, with 13 bases in between. There are 14 residues in the CDR3. The CDR3 spells CASSLNPAGDTQYF. The CDR3, as DNA: TGTGCCAGCAGTTTGAACCCCGCAGGGGATACGCAGTATTTT.

The chain combines TRBV19 with TRBJ1-1; D gene unclear. The V end lost 6 bases, the J end lost 1 base, and 12 bases lay between the germline ends. Germline values: CDR1 LNHDA, CDR2 SQIVND (reference sequence). This CDR3 is 14 amino acids long. CDR3 region: CASRMREPNTEAFF. CDR3 DNA sequence: TGTGCCAGTAGGATGAGGGAACCGAACACTGAAGCTTTCTTT. The full variable domain, its missing parts supplied by reference TRBV19 and TRBJ1-1, is DGGITQSPKYLFRKEGQNVTLSCEQNLNHDAMYWYRQDPGQGLRLIYYSQIVNDFQKGDIAEGYSVSREKKESFPLTVTSAQKNPTAFYLCASRMREPNTEAFFGQGTRLTVV.

The chain combines TRBV6-6 with TRBJ2-7; D is possibly TRBD2 (5 bases). Germline CDR1 and CDR2: MNHNY and SVGAGI (reference sequence). The CDR3 is 16 amino acids. The ends were cut back, 5 bases at V and 3 bases at J, with 20 bases in the middle. The CDR3 reads CASSPGPLGEYYEQYF. As DNA, the CDR3 is TGTGCCAGCAGTCCCGGTCCGCTCGGGGAGTACTACGAGCAGTACTTC.

The J gene is TRBJ2-3, the V gene TRBV6-1; 8 positions agree with TRBD1. The germline V gene has CDR1 MNHNS and CDR2 SASEGT. The CDR3 is made up of 13 amino acids. J gave up 7 bases and V 8 bases, and 8 bases lay outside the gene matches. CDR3 in DNA: TGTGCCAGCTCGGGACAGGTCAGGAATACGCAGTATTTT. Its translation is CASSGQVRNTQYF.